This passage covers 25 T cell receptor beta chains from one sample sequenced in a study of cytomegalovirus exposure and HLA in healthy donors. The PCR was carried out with 60 Vbeta primers and 13 Jbeta primers. Assay: immunoSEQ multiplex PCR; the TCRdb copy retains only in-frame clones and omits some. Here the sample spans more than 100,000 clones, about three quarters being singletons. The sequenced sample was PBMCs. Receptors originate from a female donor in good health and CMV-seropositive.

J is TRBJ1-1 and V is TRBV28; 7 nucleotides align to TRBD1. V was pared by 3 bases and J by 7 bases, with 5 bases of the junction left unmatched. The germline gives CDR1 MDHEN, CDR2 SYDVKM. The CDR3 has 13 residues. The CDR3 coding sequence is TGTGCCAGCAGTTTGAGGGGGCGGATTGAAGCTTTCTTT. This encodes CASSLRGRIEAFF. Full variable domain (outside the CDR3, taken from reference TRBV28 and TRBJ1-1): DVKVTQSSRYLVKRTGEKVFLECVQDMDHENMFWYRQDPGLGLRLIYFSYDVKMKEKGDIPEGYSVSREKKERFSLILESASTNQTSMYLCASSLRGRIEAFFGQGTRLTVV.

This clone was detected only a few times. V and J are TRBV2 and TRBJ2-3, with 9 positions matching TRBD1. The germline V gene has CDR1 SNHLY and CDR2 FYNNEI. V lost 11 bases, J lost 1 base, and 7 bases stayed unmatched. The CDR3 length is 14 residues. Here the CDR3 reads CASHRDRGTDTQYF. The CDR3 DNA is TGTGCCTCACACCGGGACAGGGGCACAGATACGCAGTATTTT.

This chain joins TRBV7-9 and TRBJ2-5; perhaps TRBD2 as D (6 bases). The CDR3 contains 16 residues. The germline CDR1 and CDR2 sequences are SEHNR and FQNEAQ (reference sequence). The V and J ends lost 1 base and 4 bases respectively, with 16 bases between them. CDR3 in amino acids: CASSLVGWAGLETQYF. CDR3 DNA sequence: TGTGCCAGCAGCTTAGTCGGGTGGGCGGGACTAGAGACCCAGTACTTC.

This chain joins TRBV15 and TRBJ2-1; 7 bases align to TRBD2. The junction had 14 bases not matched to a gene; V was cut back by 3 bases and J by 9 bases. Germline loops: CDR1 LNHNV, CDR2 YYDKDF (reference sequence). This CDR3 contains 16 residues. The CDR3 here is CATSRGTGAGRGEQFF. The CDR3 bases are TGTGCCACCAGCAGGGGCACGGGTGCAGGGAGGGGTGAGCAGTTCTTC.

The chain combines TRBV6-6 with TRBJ2-1; 12 nucleotides match TRBD2. Germline-derived CDR1 and CDR2 are MNHNY and SVGAGI (reference sequence). The CDR3 sequence is 14 residues long. J gave up 6 bases and V 6 bases, and 3 bases lay outside the gene matches. The CDR3 DNA reads TGTGCCAGCAGCAGACTAGCGGGGGTCAATGAGCAGTTCTTC. Protein sequence: CASSRLAGVNEQFF.

This clone was recorded a few times. V usage is TRBV10-2 and J usage is TRBJ1-2, with a tentative D call TRBD1 (5 bases). This CDR3 is 15 amino acids long. Germline V lookup: CDR1 WSHSY, CDR2 SAAADI. The ends were cut back, 3 bases at V and 6 bases at J, with 17 bases in the middle. The DNA of the CDR3 is TGCGCCAGCAGTGACCAGGGCACATCGACAGATGGCTACACCTTC. Translating it yields CASSDQGTSTDGYTF.

The chain combines TRBV6-6 with TRBJ2-2, with TRBD2 matching 10 bases. Trimming at V came to 7 bases and at J to 4 bases, leaving 6 bases not matched to a gene. This CDR3 has 15 amino acids. Germline values: CDR1 MNHNY, CDR2 SVGAGI (reference sequence). As DNA, the CDR3 is TGTGCCAGCATCGAAGTAGCGGGAGGCACCGGGGAGCTGTTTTTT. This translates into CASIEVAGGTGELFF.

This clone has just a few counts. The chain joins TRBV7-3 to TRBJ1-1, with 8 bases that match TRBD1. The CDR3 runs to 17 residues. Losses at the gene ends were 0 bases for V and 5 bases for J; bases not matched to a gene: 11. From germline, CDR1 is SGHTA and CDR2 FQGTGA. This chain's CDR3 is CASSLTRTGMGGTEAFF. DNA for the CDR3: TGTGCCAGCAGCTTAACGCGGACAGGGATGGGAGGGACTGAAGCTTTCTTT.

In its sample, this clone was seen a few times. CDR3 in DNA: TGTGCCAGCAGCCAGGCGACTAGCGTTAGCTCCTACGAGCAGTACTTC. Translating it yields CASSQATSVSSYEQYF. The chain carries TRBV14 and TRBJ2-7, with 8 bases that match TRBD2. Trimming took 3 bases from V and 0 from J; bases not matched to a gene: 7. CDR3 length: 16 residues. The germline V gene has CDR1 SGHDN and CDR2 FVKESK.

This clone was found a few times. V and J are TRBV5-6 and TRBJ1-1; D perhaps matches TRBD1 (5 bases). The CDR3 has 18 residues. Germline values: CDR1 SGHDT, CDR2 YYEEEE. Trimming stripped 5 bases from V and 0 bases from J, with 23 bases between. CDR3 sequence: CASRMTASPGQVNTEAFF. CDR3 nucleotides: TGTGCCAGCAGGATGACGGCCTCCCCAGGGCAGGTGAACACTGAAGCTTTCTTT. The entire variable domain, with the rest obtained from reference TRBV5-6 and TRBJ1-1, is as follows: DAGVTQSPTHLIKTRGQQVTLRCSPKSGHDTVSWYQQALGQGPQFIFQYYEEEERQRGNFPDRFSGHQFPNYSSELNVNALLLGDSALYLCASRMTASPGQVNTEAFFGQGTRLTVV.

This sequence joins TRBV30 and TRBJ2-1; a possible D gene is TRBD1 (6 bases). The length of the CDR3 is 12 residues. Germline V gene lookup returns CDR1 GTSNPN and CDR2 SVGIG (reference sequence). Between the trimmed V and J ends, which lost 3 bases and 10 bases, there was a span of 13 bases. The CDR3 coding sequence is TGTGCCTGGAGCGATTCAGGGGTGGAGCAGTTCTTC. Encoded protein: CAWSDSGVEQFF.

The chain carries TRBV30 and TRBJ1-6; possibly TRBD1 for D (5 bases). Trimming left V 3 bases short and J 7 bases short, with 16 bases between. Germline CDR1 is GTSNPN and CDR2 is SVGIG (reference sequence). This CDR3 comprises 15 residues. The CDR3 nucleotides read TGTGCCTGGAGGATAGACAGAACGGGCAATTCACCCCTCCACTTT. This sequence encodes CAWRIDRTGNSPLHF.

This clone is categorized as medium-sized. V and J are TRBV6-1 and TRBJ2-7; D unresolved. This CDR3 is built from 11 residues. Germline-derived CDR1 and CDR2 are MNHNS and SASEGT. Between the trimmed V and J ends, which lost 5 bases and 2 bases, there was a span of 4 bases. The CDR3 loop is CASSPAYEQYF. The CDR3 region has the DNA TGTGCCAGCAGTCCAGCCTACGAGCAGTACTTC.

Only a few counts were recorded for this clone. The chain links TRBV2 to TRBJ2-7; TRBD2 matches 11 bases. This CDR3 is 15 amino acids long. After removal of 6 bases from V and 3 bases from J, the junction contained 7 bases not matched to a gene. CDR1 and CDR2 from the germline V gene are SNHLY and FYNNEI. CDR3 loop: CASRDNSGRVYEQYF. The CDR3 DNA reads as TGTGCCAGCAGGGACAATAGCGGGAGGGTCTACGAGCAGTACTTC.

This clone was observed a few times. The chain employs TRBV2 and TRBJ2-6; D remains ambiguous. Trimming took off 7 bases at V and 1 base at J, with 17 bases between the two ends. There are 17 residues in the CDR3. CDR1 is SNHLY, CDR2 FYNNEI, per germline. CDR3 residues: CASTRSYLPSGANVLTF. For the CDR3, the DNA is TGTGCCAGCACTAGGAGCTATCTACCTTCTGGGGCCAACGTCCTGACTTTC.

This sequence joins TRBV5-1 and TRBJ1-5, with a possible D match to TRBD1 (5 bases). The CDR3 sequence is 16 residues long. Germline lookup yields CDR1 SGHRS and CDR2 YFSETQ. Trimming removed 0 bases at V and 4 bases at J, with 14 bases between. This CDR3 reads CASSLEGRAGNQPQHF. CDR3 DNA: TGCGCCAGCAGCTTGGAGGGCAGGGCCGGGAATCAGCCCCAGCATTTT.

The chain carries TRBV5-6 and TRBJ2-5, with D hard to call. Germline lookup yields CDR1 SGHDT and CDR2 YYEEEE. Trimming removed 5 bases from V and 4 bases from J, with 9 bases in between. The CDR3 length is 12 residues. The CDR3 DNA reads as TGTGCCAGCAGTCCCTATCGAGAGACCCAGTACTTC. Amino acid sequence: CASSPYRETQYF.

The chain's CDR3 is CASSFAGLIKETQYF. The CDR3 DNA reads as TGTGCCAGCAGCTTCGCGGGCCTCATAAAGGAGACCCAGTACTTC. J is TRBJ2-5 and V is TRBV7-9; possibly TRBD2 for D (5 bases). The germline gives CDR1 SEHNR, CDR2 FQNEAQ (reference sequence). This CDR3 spans 15 amino acids. V was pared by 3 bases and J by 5 bases, with 16 bases between.

The rearrangement joins TRBV6-1 to TRBJ1-5, with no clear D. CDR1 MNHNS and CDR2 SASEGT come from the germline V gene. The V end was cut by 1 base, the J end by 6 bases, with 4 bases between. The CDR3 has 12 amino acids. CDR3 residues: CASSEGSQPQHF. CDR3 bases: TGTGCCAGCAGTGAAGGGAGTCAGCCCCAGCATTTT.

The chain has TRBV7-9 and TRBJ2-7; D unclear. V shed 4 bases and J shed 6 bases, with 16 bases lying between them. This CDR3 spans 14 amino acids. Germline CDR1 reads SEHNR; CDR2 reads FQNEAQ (reference sequence). The CDR3 DNA is TGTGCCAGCAGCTCCGCGGCCACGAGTGGCGAGCAGTACTTC. This gives the protein CASSSAATSGEQYF.

This clone was counted between two and nine times. The chain couples TRBV6-5 to TRBJ2-5; D not certain. The J call may not be correct, given that the DNA end is closer to TRBJ2-7. This CDR3 comprises 13 residues. The germline gives CDR1 MNHEY, CDR2 SVGAGI. This CDR3 is CASGTALDYEQYF. The CDR3, as DNA: TGTGCCAGCGGTACAGCTTTAGACTACGAGCAGTACTTC.

The chain uses TRBV5-4 and TRBJ2-4; TRBD2 is a possible D gene (5 bases). Trimming shortened V by 4 bases and J by 3 bases, and 11 bases separated the two germline ends. The CDR3 contains 14 residues. Germline values: CDR1 SGHNT, CDR2 YYREEE (reference sequence). CDR3 sequence reads: CASSDPRGKNIQYF. For the CDR3, the DNA is TGTGCCAGCAGCGACCCCCGGGGCAAAAACATTCAGTACTTC.

The genes are TRBV28 and TRBJ2-1; 9 nucleotides agree with TRBD2. CDR1 is MDHEN, CDR2 SYDVKM, per germline. J gave up 7 bases and V 6 bases, and 7 bases lay outside the gene matches. The CDR3 has 14 amino acids. For the CDR3, the DNA is TGTGCCAGCAGGGCGGGAGGGCCTGTGAATGAGCAGTTCTTC. Protein: CASRAGGPVNEQFF.

This clone was seen just once. This sequence joins TRBV19 and TRBJ2-1, with TRBD2 matching over 16 bases. There are 18 residues in the CDR3. Trimming cost V 2 bases and J 5 bases; bases outside gene matches: 6. In germline, CDR1 is LNHDA, CDR2 SQIVND (reference sequence). The DNA of the CDR3 is TGTGCCAGTAGTATAATGGGGACTAGCGGGGGGGCAAACAATGAGCAGTTCTTC. This codes for CASSIMGTSGGANNEQFF.

J is TRBJ1-5 and V is TRBV2; D not certain. The CDR3 extends over 12 amino acids. From germline, CDR1 is SNHLY and CDR2 FYNNEI. Trimming removed 8 bases from V and 1 base from J, with 6 bases in between. CDR3 protein: CASSLSNQPQHF. The CDR3 DNA reads as TGTGCCAGCTCTCTGAGCAATCAGCCCCAGCATTTT.